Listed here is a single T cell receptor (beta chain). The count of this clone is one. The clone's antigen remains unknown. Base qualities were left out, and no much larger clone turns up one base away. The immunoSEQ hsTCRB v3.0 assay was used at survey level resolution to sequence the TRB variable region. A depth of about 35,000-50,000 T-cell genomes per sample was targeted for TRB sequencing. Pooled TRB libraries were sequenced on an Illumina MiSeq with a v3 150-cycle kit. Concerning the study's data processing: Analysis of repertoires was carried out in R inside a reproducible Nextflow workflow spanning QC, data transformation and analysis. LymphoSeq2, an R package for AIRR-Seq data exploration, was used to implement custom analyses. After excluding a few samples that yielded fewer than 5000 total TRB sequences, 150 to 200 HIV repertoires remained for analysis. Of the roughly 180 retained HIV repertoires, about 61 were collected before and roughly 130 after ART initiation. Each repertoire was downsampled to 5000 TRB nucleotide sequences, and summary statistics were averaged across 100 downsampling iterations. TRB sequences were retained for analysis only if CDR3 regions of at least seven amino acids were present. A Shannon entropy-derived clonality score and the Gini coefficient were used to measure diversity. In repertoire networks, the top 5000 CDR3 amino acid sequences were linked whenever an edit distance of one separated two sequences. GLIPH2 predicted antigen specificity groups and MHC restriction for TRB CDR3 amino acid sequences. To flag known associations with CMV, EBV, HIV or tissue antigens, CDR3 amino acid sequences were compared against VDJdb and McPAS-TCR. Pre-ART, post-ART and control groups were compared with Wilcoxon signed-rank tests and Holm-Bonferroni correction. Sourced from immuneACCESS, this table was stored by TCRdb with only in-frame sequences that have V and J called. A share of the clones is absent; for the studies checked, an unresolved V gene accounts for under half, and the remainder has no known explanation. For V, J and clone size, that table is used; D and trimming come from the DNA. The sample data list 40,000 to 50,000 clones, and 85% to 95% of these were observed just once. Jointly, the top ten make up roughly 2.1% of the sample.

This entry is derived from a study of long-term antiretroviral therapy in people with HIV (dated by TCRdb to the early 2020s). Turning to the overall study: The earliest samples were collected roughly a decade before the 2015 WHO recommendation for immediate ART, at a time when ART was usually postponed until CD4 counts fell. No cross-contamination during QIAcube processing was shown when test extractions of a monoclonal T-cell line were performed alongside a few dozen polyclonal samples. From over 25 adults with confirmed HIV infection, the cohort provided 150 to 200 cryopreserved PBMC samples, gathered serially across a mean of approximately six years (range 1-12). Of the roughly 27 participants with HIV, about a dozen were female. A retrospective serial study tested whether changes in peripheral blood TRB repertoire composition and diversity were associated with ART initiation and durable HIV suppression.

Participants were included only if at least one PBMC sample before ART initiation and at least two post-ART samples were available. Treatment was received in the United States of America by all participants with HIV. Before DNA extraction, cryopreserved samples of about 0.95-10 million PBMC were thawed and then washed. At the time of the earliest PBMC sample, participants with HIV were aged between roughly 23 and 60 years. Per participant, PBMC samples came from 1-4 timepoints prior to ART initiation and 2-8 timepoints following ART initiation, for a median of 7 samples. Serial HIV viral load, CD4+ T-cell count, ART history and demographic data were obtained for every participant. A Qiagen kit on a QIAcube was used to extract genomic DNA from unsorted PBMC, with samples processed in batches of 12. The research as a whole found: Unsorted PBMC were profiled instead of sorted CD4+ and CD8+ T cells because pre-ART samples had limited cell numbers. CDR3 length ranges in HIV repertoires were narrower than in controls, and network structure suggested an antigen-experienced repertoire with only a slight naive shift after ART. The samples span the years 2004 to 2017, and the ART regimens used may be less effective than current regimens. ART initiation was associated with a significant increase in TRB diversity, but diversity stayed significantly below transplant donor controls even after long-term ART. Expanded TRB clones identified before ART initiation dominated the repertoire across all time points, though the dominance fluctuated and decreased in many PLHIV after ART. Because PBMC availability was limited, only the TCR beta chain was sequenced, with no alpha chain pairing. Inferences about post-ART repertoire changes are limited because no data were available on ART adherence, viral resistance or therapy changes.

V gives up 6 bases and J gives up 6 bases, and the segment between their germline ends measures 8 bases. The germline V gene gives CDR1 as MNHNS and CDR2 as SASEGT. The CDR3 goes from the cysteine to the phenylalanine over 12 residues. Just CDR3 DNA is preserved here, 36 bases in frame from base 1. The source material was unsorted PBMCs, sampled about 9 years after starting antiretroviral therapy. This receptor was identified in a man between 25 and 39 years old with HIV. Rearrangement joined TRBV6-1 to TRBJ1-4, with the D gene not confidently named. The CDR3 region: CASSWSDEKLFF. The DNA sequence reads TGTGCCAGCAGCTGGTCGGATGAAAAACTGTTTTTT.